The 14 T cell receptor beta chains reported below all come from one sample, sequenced in a study of cytomegalovirus exposure and HLA in healthy donors (dated by TCRdb to 2016 to 2017). The library was generated by the immunoSEQ multiplex PCR assay. For the multiplex PCR, a mixture combining 60 forward primers for TCR Vbeta segments and 13 reverse primers for TCR Jbeta segments was used. TCRdb retrieved this table from immuneACCESS and kept in-frame rearrangements only. Not all clones are present; in checked studies, unresolved V genes account for under half, and no reason is known for the remainder. The sample table holds 200,000 or so clones, of which 84% were seen once. Of the sample, around 0.26% is held by the ten largest clones. Sample: PBMCs. The source of these receptors is a boy younger than 18 in good health and CMV-seronegative.

The rearrangement joins TRBV13 to TRBJ2-5, with TRBD2 matching over 14 bases. The CDR3 loop spans 16 amino acids. V lost 4 bases to trimming and J lost 4 bases; unmatched junction nucleotides: 5. Germline V gene sequence: CDR1 PRHDT, CDR2 FYEKMQ (reference sequence). The CDR3 DNA sequence: TGTGCCAGCAGCTCGGGACTAGCGGGAGAGGCAGAGACCCAGTACTTC. Its translation is CASSSGLAGEAETQYF.

V and J are TRBV20-1 and TRBJ2-3; a possible D gene is TRBD1 (5 bases). CDR3 length: 11 residues. Trimming cost V 6 bases and J 4 bases, with 8 bases left between them. CDR1 and CDR2 (germline): DFQATT, SNEGSKA (reference sequence). The CDR3 DNA reads as TGCAGTGCCAGGGTGCCAGATACGCAGTATTTT. Protein sequence: CSARVPDTQYF.

The V and J genes are TRBV27 and TRBJ1-4, with D maybe TRBD1 (5 bases). This CDR3 spans 14 amino acids. Trimming took off 10 bases at V and 4 bases at J, with 16 bases between the two ends. The germline V gene encodes CDR1 MNHEY and CDR2 SMNVEV (reference sequence). The CDR3 here is CATLQGTRNEKLFF. CDR3 nucleotide sequence: TGTGCCACCCTGCAGGGAACACGTAATGAAAAACTGTTTTTT.

The chain combines TRBV4-1 with TRBJ1-1, with TRBD1 as a possible D gene (6 bases). Deletions cut 4 bases from V and 2 bases from J, with 17 bases between. The CDR3 extends over 16 amino acids. The germline V gene encodes CDR1 MGHRA and CDR2 YSYEKL. CDR3 nucleotide sequence: TGCGCCAGCAGCCCCCGAAGGTCAGGGGCAAACACTGAAGCTTTCTTT. Amino acid sequence: CASSPRRSGANTEAFF.

This CDR3 reads CASSYGGVSTNEKLFF. DNA for the CDR3: TGTGCCAGCAGTTACGGGGGGGTATCAACTAATGAAAAACTGTTTTTT. The chain uses TRBV6-6 and TRBJ1-4; possibly TRBD1 for D (5 bases). This CDR3 has 16 residues. V was pared by 2 bases and J by 0 bases, with 10 bases between. The germline CDR1 and CDR2 sequences are MNHNY and SVGAGI (reference sequence).

The genes are TRBV11-2 and TRBJ1-6; 7 bases line up with TRBD1. The J segment lost 7 bases and the V segment lost 6 bases, leaving 6 bases of the junction unmatched. The CDR3 is made up of 14 amino acids. CDR1 and CDR2 (germline): SGHAT, FQNNGV. In DNA form, the CDR3 reads TGTGCCAGCAGTTTCCCGGGACAGAATTCACCCCTCCACTTT. Translating it yields CASSFPGQNSPLHF.

The gene calls are TRBV4-3 and TRBJ2-5; D remains ambiguous. Trimming took 0 bases from V and 1 from J, leaving 12 bases between them. Germline CDR1 LGHNA, CDR2 YSLEER. This CDR3 has 16 amino acids. This CDR3 reads CASSQDLRQLQETQYF. CDR3 DNA: TGCGCCAGCAGCCAAGATCTGAGGCAGCTCCAAGAGACCCAGTACTTC.

This clone was detected only a few times. This chain joins TRBV4-1 and TRBJ2-1; D gene uncertain. V was shortened by 3 bases and J by 5 bases, with 8 bases between the two germline ends. Germline V gene sequence: CDR1 MGHRA, CDR2 YSYEKL. The CDR3 is 13 amino acids. The CDR3 protein is CASSQHRNNEQFF. CDR3 sequence (DNA): TGCGCCAGCAGCCAGCATAGAAACAATGAGCAGTTCTTC.

This sequence joins TRBV29-1 and TRBJ1-2; 7 positions agree with TRBD1. The ends lost 7 bases at V and 7 bases at J; junction bases unmatched: 12. Germline-derived CDR1 and CDR2 are SQVTM and ANQGSEA. CDR3 length: 13 residues. The CDR3 bases are TGCAGCGCCACAGGTGACAGGGTATCTGGCTACACCTTC. Its translation: CSATGDRVSGYTF.

This chain joins TRBV29-1 and TRBJ1-1, with D possibly matching TRBD1 (5 bases). Germline loops: CDR1 SQVTM, CDR2 ANQGSEA. The CDR3 has 12 residues. V was cut by 6 bases and J by 1 base, with 9 bases left in between. This CDR3 reads CSVSQGNTEAFF. The CDR3 nucleotides read TGCAGCGTCTCTCAGGGGAACACTGAAGCTTTCTTT.

The chain carries TRBV6-5 and TRBJ1-1; 8 nucleotides line up with TRBD1. Trimming cost V 6 bases and J 10 bases; bases outside gene matches: 4. CDR3 size: 11 residues. Germline V gene data show CDR1 as MNHEY and CDR2 as SVGAGI. The CDR3 spells CASRDRERAFF. The CDR3 bases are TGTGCCAGCAGGGACAGGGAGCGAGCTTTCTTT.

The chain employs TRBV6-1 and TRBJ1-2; D is possibly TRBD1 (6 bases). The CDR3 totals 14 residues. The V and J ends lost 8 bases and 2 bases respectively, with 15 bases between them. From germline, CDR1 is MNHNS and CDR2 SASEGT. The CDR3 DNA reads as TGTGCCAGCCGCACTACAGGGCGCAACTATGGCTACACCTTC. Translation: CASRTTGRNYGYTF.

The chain couples TRBV4-2 to TRBJ1-1; the D gene is possibly TRBD1 (5 bases). The CDR3 loop spans 13 amino acids. Trimming left V 6 bases short and J 1 base short, with 9 bases between. Per germline, CDR1 LGHNA and CDR2 YNFKEQ. CDR3 sequence: CASSRGGNTEAFF. CDR3 DNA: TGTGCCAGCAGTCGCGGGGGGAACACTGAAGCTTTCTTT.

The CDR3 spells CASSMGTGVLYGYTF. The CDR3 nucleotides read TGTGCCAGTAGTATGGGGACAGGGGTACTCTATGGCTACACCTTC. The J gene is TRBJ1-2, the V gene TRBV19, with 10 bases lining up with TRBD1. The CDR3 loop spans 15 amino acids. From germline, CDR1 is LNHDA and CDR2 SQIVND (reference sequence). The J segment lost 4 bases and the V segment lost 3 bases, leaving 5 bases of the junction unmatched.